A selection of T cell receptor beta chains follows, all from one sample in a study of cytomegalovirus exposure and HLA in healthy donors. Clones were read by immunoSEQ multiplex PCR, and TCRdb kept only the in-frame ones, dropping some. The sample has some 130,000 clones, 85% to 90% seen once. The source material was PBMCs. The receptors come from a man aged 18 to 30 in good health and CMV-seronegative. The CDR3 runs from the conserved cysteine through the conserved F or W. A D gene is named only where the DNA matches it firmly.

>.|TRBV10-3
CAISGNSYNSPLHF
>TRBD1|TRBV9
CASSRRTGAATYEQYF
>.|TRBV29-1
CSVSPMAENTEAFF
>.|TRBV7-8
CASSPRTDTQYF
>.|TRBV7-2
CASSQGLPSTDTQYF
>TRBD2|TRBV5-4
CASSVGLAGGGDEQFF
>.|TRBV4-3
CASSQVAEVSYEQYF
>.|TRBV9
CASSPFSSGANVLTF
>TRBD1|TRBV5-1
CASSLRLQGTYEQYF
>TRBD2|TRBV28
CASSPALAGVNNEQFF
>TRBD2|TRBV4-3
CASSQDLAGPYEQYF
>TRBD2|TRBV7-9
CASSTISGSSYNEQFF
>TRBD1|TRBV15
CATSLSGGSGNTIYF
>TRBD1|TRBV7-9
CASSPGQGVFDNSPLHF
>.|TRBV6-5
CASSYGGGGNQPQHF
>TRBD2|TRBV10-3
CASGSSGRYTDTQYF
>TRBD2|TRBV28
CAGSTSGSYGELFF
>.|TRBV27
CASSAGQYGGYTF
>.|TRBV27
CASSPQTSTDTQYF
>TRBD1|TRBV6-6
CASRGQGTSYEQYF
>TRBD1|TRBV6-1
CASSLTGAEPQHF
>TRBD1|TRBV5-1
CASSPRTGGFNNEQFF
>.|TRBV4-1
CASSHQTGTSLGYGYTF
>.|TRBV15
CATSKAAGHNEKLFF
>TRBD1|TRBV7-9
CASSLVDRDSSRHGYTF
>.|TRBV28
CASRGQNSNQPQHF
>TRBD1|TRBV27
CASSSPGQGTEQFF
>TRBD2|TRBV30
CAYHPGLAGGNEQFF
>TRBD2|TRBV19
CASSNMGGLLNTGELFF
>TRBD1|TRBV19
CASSPPGQGGETQYF
>TRBD2|TRBV4-1
CASSRRAGSDEQFF
>.|TRBV2
CASSGSSYEQYF
>.|TRBV27
CASSSAQGRHTGELFF
>.|TRBV6-1
CASSDFWGSSYNEQFF
>TRBD2|TRBV11-2
CAVGGAGGSYEQYF
>.|TRBV4-2
CASSQDQGWNEKLFF
>.|TRBV27
CASSFFGSPLVSEQFF
>TRBD2|TRBV25-1
CASSPAGASTDTQYF
>.|TRBV29-1
CSVEDRSEYYGYTF
>TRBD2|TRBV6-1
CASSQAGGDYNEQFF
>TRBD2|TRBV6-1
CASSEGATSGASTDTQYF
>TRBD1|TRBV6-1
CASRLGQLNQPQHF
>.|TRBV6-6
CASSLAGPGENIQYF
>TRBD2|TRBV28
CASSAPSGQYNEQFF
>TRBD1|TRBV2
CASSERTGDPGELFF
>.|TRBV12-5
CASGLPISVHEQFF
>TRBD1|TRBV19
CASSIIAGQGFRTEAFF
>TRBD2|TRBV10-3
CAISTLATPYNEQFF
>.|TRBV5-1
CASSSQGTPGANVLTF
>.|TRBV15
CATSRDGRYRDMDQPQHF
>.|TRBV6-1
CASRRAQGSQYF